Shown below are 3 T cell receptor beta chains from a single sample sequenced in a study of T cells in Graves' hyperthyroidism and ophthalmopathy. Researchers took RNA transcripts and amplified the TCR beta CDR3 regions from them. The TCR CDR3 was amplified in a first-round RT-PCR using the HTBI primer set. Via MiXCR, TCRdb re-called the multiplex PCR reads, giving one row per CDR3 protein. This repertoire shows hundreds of thousands of distinct CDR3 sequences, 12% to 15% found once; its top ten account for more than 8.5%. Specimen: blood. The receptors here all came from a young woman with Graves' hyperthyroidism.

V usage is TRBV19 and J usage is TRBJ1-1; D is unresolved. The germline V gene encodes CDR1 LNHDA and CDR2 SQIVND (reference sequence). The CDR3 runs to 15 residues. The ends were cut back, 4 bases at V and 1 base at J, with 13 bases in the middle. CDR3 DNA sequence: TGTGCCAGTAGTACGGGAAACTCAGCGAACACTGAAGCTTTCTTT. Its translation: CASSTGNSANTEAFF.

The V call is TRBV7-9, the J call TRBJ2-6; D is possibly TRBD2 (5 bases). V was cut by 3 bases and J by 3 bases, with 6 bases left in between. Germline V CDR1 and CDR2: SEHNR, FQNEAQ (reference sequence). The length of the CDR3 is 14 residues. Written as DNA, the CDR3 is TGTGCCAGCAGCTTTGACTATGGGGCCAACGTCCTGACTTTC. Translation: CASSFDYGANVLTF.

This clonotype was found many times. As DNA, the CDR3 is TGTGCCAGCAGTTTGGGGGCAGGGGAAGCCTTAAGTCAGCCCCAGCATTTT. Amino acids: CASSLGAGEALSQPQHF. The chain is built from TRBV12-3 or TRBV12-4 and TRBJ1-5; perhaps TRBD1 as D (6 bases). This CDR3 comprises 17 residues. Trimming left V 3 bases short and J 6 bases short, with 21 bases between.